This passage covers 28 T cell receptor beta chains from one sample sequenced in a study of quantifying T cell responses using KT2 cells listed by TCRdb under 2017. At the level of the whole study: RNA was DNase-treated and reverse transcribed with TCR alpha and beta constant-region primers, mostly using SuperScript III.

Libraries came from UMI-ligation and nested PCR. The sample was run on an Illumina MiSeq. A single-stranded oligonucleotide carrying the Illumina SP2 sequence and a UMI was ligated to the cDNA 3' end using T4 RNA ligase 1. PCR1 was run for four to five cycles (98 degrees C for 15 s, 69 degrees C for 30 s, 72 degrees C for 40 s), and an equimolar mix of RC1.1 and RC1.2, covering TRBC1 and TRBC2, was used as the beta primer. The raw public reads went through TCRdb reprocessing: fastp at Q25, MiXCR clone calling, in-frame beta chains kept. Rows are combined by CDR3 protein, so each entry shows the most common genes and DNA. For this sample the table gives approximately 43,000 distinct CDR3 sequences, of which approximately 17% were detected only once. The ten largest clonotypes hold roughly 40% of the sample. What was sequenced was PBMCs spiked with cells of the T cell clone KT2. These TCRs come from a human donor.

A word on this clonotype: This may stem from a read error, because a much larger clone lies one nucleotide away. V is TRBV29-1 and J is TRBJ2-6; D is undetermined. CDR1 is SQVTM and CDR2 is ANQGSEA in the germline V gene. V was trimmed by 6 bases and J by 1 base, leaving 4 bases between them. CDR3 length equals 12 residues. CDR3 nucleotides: TGCAGCGTGGGGTCTGGGGCCAACGTCCTGACTTTC. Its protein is CSVGSGANVLTF.

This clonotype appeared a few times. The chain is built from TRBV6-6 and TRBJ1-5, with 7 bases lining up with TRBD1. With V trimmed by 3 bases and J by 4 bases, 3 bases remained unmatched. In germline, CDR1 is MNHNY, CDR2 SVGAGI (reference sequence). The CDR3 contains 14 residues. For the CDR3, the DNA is TGTGCCAGCAGTTATCCAGGGGGTAATCAGCCCCAGCATTTT. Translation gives CASSYPGGNQPQHF.

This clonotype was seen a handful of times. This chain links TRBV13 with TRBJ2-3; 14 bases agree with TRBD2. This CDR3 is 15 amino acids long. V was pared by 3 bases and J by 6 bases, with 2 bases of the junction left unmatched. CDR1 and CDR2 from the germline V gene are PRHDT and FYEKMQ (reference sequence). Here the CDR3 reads CASSFGTSGGDTQYF. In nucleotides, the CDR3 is TGTGCCAGCAGCTTCGGGACTAGCGGGGGTGATACGCAGTATTTT.

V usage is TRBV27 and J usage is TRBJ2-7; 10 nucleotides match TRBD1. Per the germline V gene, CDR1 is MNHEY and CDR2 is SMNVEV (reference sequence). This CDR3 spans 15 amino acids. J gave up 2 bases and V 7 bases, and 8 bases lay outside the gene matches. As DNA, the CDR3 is TGTGCCAGCATTTCTTGGGACAGGGGCACCTACGAGCAGTACTTC. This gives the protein CASISWDRGTYEQYF.

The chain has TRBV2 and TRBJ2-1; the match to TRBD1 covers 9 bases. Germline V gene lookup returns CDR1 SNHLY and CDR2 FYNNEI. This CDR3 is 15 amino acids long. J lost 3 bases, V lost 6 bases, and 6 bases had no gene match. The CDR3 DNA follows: TGTGCCAGCAGCCCTTCGGGACAGGGCTACAATGAGCAGTTCTTC. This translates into CASSPSGQGYNEQFF. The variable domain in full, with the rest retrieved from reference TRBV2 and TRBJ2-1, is EPEVTQTPSHQVTQMGQEVILRCVPISNHLYFYWYRQILGQKVEFLVSFYNNEISEKSEIFDDQFSVERPDGSNFTLKIRSTKLEDSAMYFCASSPSGQGYNEQFFGPGTRLTVL.

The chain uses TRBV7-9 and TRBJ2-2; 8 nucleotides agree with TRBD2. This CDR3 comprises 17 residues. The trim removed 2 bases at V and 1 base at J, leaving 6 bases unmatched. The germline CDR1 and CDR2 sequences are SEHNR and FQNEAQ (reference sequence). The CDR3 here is CASSLPEREMNTGELFF. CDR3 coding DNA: TGTGCCAGCAGCTTACCCGAGCGGGAGATGAACACCGGGGAGCTGTTTTTT.

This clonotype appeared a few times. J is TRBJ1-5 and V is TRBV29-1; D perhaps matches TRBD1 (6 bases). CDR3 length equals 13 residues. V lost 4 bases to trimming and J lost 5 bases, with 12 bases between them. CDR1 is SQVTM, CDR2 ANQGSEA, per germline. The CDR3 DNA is TGCAGCGTTGGGGCGGGGGCTGATCAGCCCCAGCATTTT. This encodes CSVGAGADQPQHF.

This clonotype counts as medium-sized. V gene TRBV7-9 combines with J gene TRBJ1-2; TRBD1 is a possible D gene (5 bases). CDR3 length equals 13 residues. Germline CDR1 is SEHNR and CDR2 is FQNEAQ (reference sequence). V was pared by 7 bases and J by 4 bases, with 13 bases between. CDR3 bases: TGTGCCAGCATCCCCGGGGGGTCCTATGGCTACACCTTC. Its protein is CASIPGGSYGYTF.

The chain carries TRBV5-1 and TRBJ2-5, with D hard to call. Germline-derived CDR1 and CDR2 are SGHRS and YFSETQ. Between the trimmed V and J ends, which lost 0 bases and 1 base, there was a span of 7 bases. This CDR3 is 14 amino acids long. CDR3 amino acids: CASSLDRAQETQYF. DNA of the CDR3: TGCGCCAGCAGCTTGGATAGAGCCCAAGAGACCCAGTACTTC.

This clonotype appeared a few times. The CDR3 region is CSAASGGAYGYTF. Written as DNA, the CDR3 is TGCAGTGCCGCCAGCGGCGGTGCCTATGGCTACACCTTC. J is TRBJ1-2 and V is TRBV20-1; unclear D gene. Trimming left V 6 bases short and J 4 bases short, with 15 bases between. The germline CDR1 and CDR2 sequences are DFQATT and SNEGSKA (reference sequence). The CDR3 runs 13 residues.

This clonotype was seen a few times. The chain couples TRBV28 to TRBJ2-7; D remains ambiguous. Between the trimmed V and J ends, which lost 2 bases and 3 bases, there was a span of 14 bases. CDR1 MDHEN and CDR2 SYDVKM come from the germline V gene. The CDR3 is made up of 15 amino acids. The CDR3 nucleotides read TGTGCCAGCAGTTTAGTGGTAGAGGTCGACTACGAGCAGTACTTC. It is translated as CASSLVVEVDYEQYF. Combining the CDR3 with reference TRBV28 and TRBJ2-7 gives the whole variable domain DVKVTQSSRYLVKRTGEKVFLECVQDMDHENMFWYRQDPGLGLRLIYFSYDVKMKEKGDIPEGYSVSREKKERFSLILESASTNQTSMYLCASSLVVEVDYEQYFGPGTRLTVT.

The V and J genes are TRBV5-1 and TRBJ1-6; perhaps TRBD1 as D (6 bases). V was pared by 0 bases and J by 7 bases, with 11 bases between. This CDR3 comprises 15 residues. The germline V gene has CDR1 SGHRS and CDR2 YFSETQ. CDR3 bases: TGCGCCAGCAGCTTGGGGGGGCCTGCGAATTCACCCCTCCACTTT. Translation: CASSLGGPANSPLHF.

CDR3 amino acids: CASSSRTIYGEQYF. The DNA for the CDR3 is TGTGCCAGCAGCTCGCGAACGATATACGGCGAGCAGTACTTC. The chain carries TRBV7-8 and TRBJ2-7; D gene unclear. V lost 4 bases, J lost 6 bases, and 16 bases lay in between. CDR3 size: 14 residues. CDR1 SGHVS and CDR2 FQNEAQ come from the germline V gene.

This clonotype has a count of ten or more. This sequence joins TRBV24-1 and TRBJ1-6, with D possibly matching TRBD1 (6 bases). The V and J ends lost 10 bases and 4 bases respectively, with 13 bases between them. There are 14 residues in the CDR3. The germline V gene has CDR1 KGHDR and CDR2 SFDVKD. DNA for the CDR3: TGTGCCACACGGACAGCAGTATATAATTCACCCCTCCACTTT. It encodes CATRTAVYNSPLHF.

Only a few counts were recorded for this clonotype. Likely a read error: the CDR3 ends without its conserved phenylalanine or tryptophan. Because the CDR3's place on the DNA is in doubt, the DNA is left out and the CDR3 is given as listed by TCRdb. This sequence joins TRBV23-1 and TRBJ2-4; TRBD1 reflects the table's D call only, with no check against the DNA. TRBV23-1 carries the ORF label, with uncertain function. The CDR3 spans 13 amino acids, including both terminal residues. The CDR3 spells CASSQSHTEQGGY.

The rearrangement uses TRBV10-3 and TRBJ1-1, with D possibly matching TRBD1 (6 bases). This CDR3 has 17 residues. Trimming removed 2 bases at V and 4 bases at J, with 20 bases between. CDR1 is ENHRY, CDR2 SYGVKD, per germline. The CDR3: CAISEPGGGLRGTEAFF. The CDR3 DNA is TGTGCCATCAGTGAGCCCGGGGGGGGCTTACGGGGCACTGAAGCTTTCTTT.

CDR3 nucleotides: TGTGCCAGCAGTCGCCAAACCGCAAGCAATGAGCAGTTCTTC. Encoded protein: CASSRQTASNEQFF. The chain carries TRBV12-3 or TRBV12-4 and TRBJ2-1; unclear D gene. The CDR3 spans 14 residues. With 5 bases removed from V and 6 bases from J, the gap between germline ends came to 14 bases.

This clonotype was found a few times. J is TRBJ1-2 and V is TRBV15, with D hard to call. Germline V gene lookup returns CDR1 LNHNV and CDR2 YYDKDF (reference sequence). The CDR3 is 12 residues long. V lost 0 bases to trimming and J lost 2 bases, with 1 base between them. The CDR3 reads CATSRDNYGYTF. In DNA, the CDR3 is TGTGCCACCAGCAGAGACAACTATGGCTACACCTTC.

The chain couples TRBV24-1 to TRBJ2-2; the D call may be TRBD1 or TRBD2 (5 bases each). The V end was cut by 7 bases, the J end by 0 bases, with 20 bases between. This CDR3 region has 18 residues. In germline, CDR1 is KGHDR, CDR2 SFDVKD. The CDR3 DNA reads TGTGCCACCAGCCTCCCCCAGGGAGCTTCCGCGAACACCGGGGAGCTGTTTTTT. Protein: CATSLPQGASANTGELFF.

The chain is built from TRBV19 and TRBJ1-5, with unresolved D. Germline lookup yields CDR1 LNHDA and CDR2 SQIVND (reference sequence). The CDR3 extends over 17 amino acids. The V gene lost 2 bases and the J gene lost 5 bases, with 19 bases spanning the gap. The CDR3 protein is CASSIIQAYIRHQPQHF. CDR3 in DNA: TGTGCCAGTAGTATAATCCAGGCTTACATACGACATCAGCCCCAGCATTTT.

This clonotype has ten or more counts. The CDR3 nucleotides read TGTGCCAGCAGCTTTCCAACAGGGACCTACGAGCAGTACTTC. Its translation: CASSFPTGTYEQYF. V gene TRBV5-6 combines with J gene TRBJ2-7; possibly TRBD1 for D (6 bases). The V and J ends lost 2 bases and 2 bases respectively, with 11 bases between them. The CDR3 has 14 residues. The germline V gene has CDR1 SGHDT and CDR2 YYEEEE.

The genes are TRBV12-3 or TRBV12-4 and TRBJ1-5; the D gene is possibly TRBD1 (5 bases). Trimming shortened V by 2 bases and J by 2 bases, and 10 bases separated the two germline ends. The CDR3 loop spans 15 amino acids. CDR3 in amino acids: CASSLQGARNQPQHF. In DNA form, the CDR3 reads TGTGCCAGCAGTTTACAGGGCGCCCGCAATCAGCCCCAGCATTTT.

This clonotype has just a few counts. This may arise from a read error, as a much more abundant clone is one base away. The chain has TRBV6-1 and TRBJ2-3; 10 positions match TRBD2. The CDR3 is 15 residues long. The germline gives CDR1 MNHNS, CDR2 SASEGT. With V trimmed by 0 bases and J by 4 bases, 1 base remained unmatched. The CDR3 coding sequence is TGTGCCAGCAGTGAAGCTAGCGGGGGGCCAGATACGCAGTATTTT. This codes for CASSEASGGPDTQYF.

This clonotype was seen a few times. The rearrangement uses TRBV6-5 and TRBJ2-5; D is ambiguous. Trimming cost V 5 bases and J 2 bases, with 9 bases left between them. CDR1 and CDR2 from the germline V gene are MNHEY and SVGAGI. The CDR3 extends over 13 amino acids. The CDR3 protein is CASSQTRQETQYF. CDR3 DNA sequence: TGTGCCAGCAGTCAGACCAGGCAAGAGACCCAGTACTTC.

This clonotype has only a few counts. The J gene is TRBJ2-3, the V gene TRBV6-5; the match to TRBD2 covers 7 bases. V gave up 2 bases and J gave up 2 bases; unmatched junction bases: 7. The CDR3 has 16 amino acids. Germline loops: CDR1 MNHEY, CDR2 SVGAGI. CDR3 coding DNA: TGTGCCAGCAGTTACGGGCGTAGCGGGTCCACAGATACGCAGTATTTT. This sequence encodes CASSYGRSGSTDTQYF.

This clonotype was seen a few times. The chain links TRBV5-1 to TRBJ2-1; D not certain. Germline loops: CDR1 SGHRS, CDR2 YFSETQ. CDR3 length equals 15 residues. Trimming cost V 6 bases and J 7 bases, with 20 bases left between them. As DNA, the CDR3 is TGCGCCAGCACCGCTCGGAGCAGTGGTTCGAATGAGCAGTTCTTC. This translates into CASTARSSGSNEQFF.

CDR3 in amino acids: CSASRISGSEYTGELFF. DNA for the CDR3: TGCAGTGCTAGCCGGATTAGCGGGAGTGAGTACACCGGGGAGCTGTTTTTT. The chain has TRBV20-1 and TRBJ2-2; 9 nucleotides align to TRBD2. Germline V gene data show CDR1 as DFQATT and CDR2 as SNEGSKA (reference sequence). The CDR3 spans 17 residues. Trimming at V came to 3 bases and at J to 3 bases, leaving 11 bases not matched to a gene.

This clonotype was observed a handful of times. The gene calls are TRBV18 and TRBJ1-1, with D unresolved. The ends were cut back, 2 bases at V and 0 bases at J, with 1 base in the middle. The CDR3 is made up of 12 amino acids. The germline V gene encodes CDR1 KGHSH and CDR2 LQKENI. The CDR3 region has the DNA TGTGCCAGCTCACCATTGAACACTGAAGCTTTCTTT. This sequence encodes CASSPLNTEAFF.